These 10 T cell receptor beta chains were all obtained from the same sample, sequenced in a study of blood T cells in healthy people across ages. Combining a sample-barcoded 5' primer with a J-beta primer mix, a second PCR ran for 7 to 11 cycles. TCRdb ran MiXCR on the 5' RACE reads and lists one entry per CDR3 protein. The sample has roughly 700,000 distinct CDR3 sequences, approximately 29% seen once. Sequenced material: blood. The origin of the receptors is a woman of 80 years or more in good health.

This clonotype was picked up many times. The chain combines TRBV12-3 or TRBV12-4 with TRBJ1-4; D is unresolved. This CDR3 is built from 14 residues. V dropped 7 bases and J dropped 1 base, with 10 bases sitting between them. The CDR3 region has the DNA TGTGCCAGCACCGGCAGTCTAACTAATGAAAAACTGTTTTTT. This sequence encodes CASTGSLTNEKLFF.

The V gene is TRBV7-2, the J gene TRBJ2-1, with D hard to call. Germline V CDR1 and CDR2: SGHTA, FQGNSA. Trimming cost V 5 bases and J 8 bases, with 10 bases left between them. The CDR3 is made up of 12 amino acids. Written as DNA, the CDR3 is TGTGCCAGCAGCCCCTACGGAGATGAGCAGTTCTTC. Protein: CASSPYGDEQFF.

The V and J genes are TRBV4-2 and TRBJ2-1; TRBD1 agrees at 7 bases. CDR1 is LGHNA and CDR2 is YNFKEQ in the germline V gene. The CDR3 has 17 residues. After removal of 0 bases from V and 1 base from J, the junction contained 6 bases not matched to a gene. CDR3 amino acids: CASSQDPRGPSYNEQFF. In nucleotides, the CDR3 is TGTGCCAGCAGCCAAGATCCTAGGGGGCCTTCCTACAATGAGCAGTTCTTC.

This clonotype has just a few counts. V and J are TRBV7-9 and TRBJ2-7; TRBD1 aligns across 12 bases. Near its end, the DNA agrees better with TRBJ2-5, so the J call may be wrong. From germline, CDR1 is SEHNR and CDR2 FQNEAQ (reference sequence). The CDR3 consists of 17 residues. DNA for the CDR3: TGTGCCAGCAGCGCATCGGGACAGGGGGCGTCGGGGGAGACCCAGTACTTC. Translating it yields CASSASGQGASGETQYF.

Ten or more counts support this clonotype. The chain has TRBV20-1 and TRBJ2-3, with TRBD1 as a possible D gene (5 bases). There are 17 residues in the CDR3. The ends were cut back, 0 bases at V and 6 bases at J, with 22 bases in the middle. The germline CDR1 and CDR2 sequences are DFQATT and SNEGSKA (reference sequence). CDR3: CSARDRDNRWAGDTQYF. The CDR3 bases are TGCAGTGCTAGAGATCGAGATAACAGGTGGGCAGGGGATACGCAGTATTTT.

On this clonotype itself: This could be a read error, since a much larger clone is one nucleotide away. The chain combines TRBV9 with TRBJ2-7, with D possibly matching TRBD2 (6 bases). There are 14 residues in the CDR3. The germline CDR1 and CDR2 sequences are SGDLS and YYNGEE. The germline V and J ends were trimmed by 0 bases and 4 bases, with 11 bases remaining between them. CDR3 amino acids: CASSVDRSGYEQYF. The DNA of the CDR3 is TGTGCCAGCAGCGTAGATAGGAGCGGGTACGAGCAGTACTTC. The whole variable domain, remainder taken from reference TRBV9 and TRBJ2-7, is DSGVTQTPKHLITATGQRVTLRCSPRSGDLSVYWYQQSLDQGLQFLIQYYNGEERAKGNILERFSAQQFPDLHSELNLSSLELGDSALYFCASSVDRSGYEQYFGPGTRLTVT.

The chain couples TRBV18 to TRBJ2-1; 9 bases map to TRBD1. CDR3 length: 14 residues. V shed 4 bases, J shed 7 bases, and the junction held 5 bases outside the gene matches. Per the germline V gene, CDR1 is KGHSH and CDR2 is LQKENI. CDR3 sequence: CASSLDRGGNEQFF. The CDR3 bases are TGTGCCAGCTCACTGGACAGGGGAGGGAATGAGCAGTTCTTC.

The rearrangement joins TRBV28 to TRBJ2-7, with D perhaps TRBD2 (7 bases). V dropped 3 bases and J dropped 7 bases, with 19 bases sitting between them. The CDR3 has 15 residues. The germline CDR1 and CDR2 sequences are MDHEN and SYDVKM. The CDR3 DNA reads TGTGCCAGCAGTTTTACTTGGGGGGGCTACAATGAGCAGTACTTC. Protein product: CASSFTWGGYNEQYF.

This clonotype has ten or more counts. This could be a read error, since a much larger clone is one nucleotide away. The chain has TRBV29-1 and TRBJ2-5; the match to TRBD2 covers 7 bases. The CDR3 extends over 11 amino acids. CDR1 and CDR2 from the germline V gene are SQVTM and ANQGSEA. Trimming cost V 7 bases and J 11 bases; bases outside gene matches: 10. The DNA of the CDR3 is TGCAGCGCCAGACTAGCCAATGAGCAGTACTTC. It translates to CSARLANEQYF.

As concerns this clonotype: Being one base from a much bigger clone, this may be a read error. The chain is built from TRBV12-5 and TRBJ2-1, with a possible D match to TRBD2 (5 bases). The germline V and J ends were trimmed by 0 bases and 7 bases, with 16 bases remaining between them. Germline V gene lookup returns CDR1 LGHNT and CDR2 FRNRAP. The CDR3 extends over 16 amino acids. The CDR3 nucleotides read TGTGCTAGTGGTTTGGTGCGTCGAGCGGCGGAAAATGAGCAGTTCTTC. It codes for CASGLVRRAAENEQFF.